This T cell receptor beta chain is drawn from a study of cytomegalovirus exposure and HLA in healthy donors. V lost 2 bases and J lost 1, with 4 bases in between. The CDR3 runs 13 residues. Germline values: CDR1 SGHRS, CDR2 YFSETQ. Study-level findings and limits: A later analysis showed HLA-associated TCR beta chains outstripping equally common others in clonal expansion. V segments that were indistinguishable, TRBV6-2 and TRBV6-3 among them, were omitted from analysis. An assumption of roughly uniform sequencing depth across donors underlay the presence/absence analyses.

PCR amplification relied on 60 Vbeta primers (plus 13 Jbeta primers). Authors' analysis steps: Unique TCR beta chains totaled about 78 million in a later count, with roughly 11 million of them shared. The assay was immunoSEQ multiplex PCR, and TCRdb's table has in-frame clones only and misses some. The V and J calls and clone size were taken over from that table, and D and trimming were inferred from the DNA. The sample carries under 200,000 clones, roughly 70% recorded once. About this clone itself: Its antigen is as yet unknown.

The receptor comes from a woman aged 50 to 65 in good health and CMV-seropositive. The sequencing sample was made of PBMCs. The chain uses TRBV5-1 and TRBJ1-3; D is ambiguous. DNA of the CDR3: TGCGCCAGCAGCTTCAATTCTGGAAACACCATATATTTT. Translated, it gives CASSFNSGNTIYF.